The 31 T cell receptor beta chains below all came from one sample that was sequenced in a study of T cells after posttransplantation cyclophosphamide. The repertoire was sequenced with immunoSEQ multiplex PCR; TCRdb's copy has only in-frame clones and lacks some. The sample comprises about 18,000 clones, 75% to 90% of which are singletons, and over 7.5% rests with the top ten. The specimen was memory CD4+ T cells sorted from blood. All receptors derive from a man younger than 45 in good health and a related stem cell transplant donor.

The V and J genes are TRBV5-4 and TRBJ2-7; 14 nucleotides match TRBD2. J gave up 0 bases and V 4 bases, and 3 bases lay outside the gene matches. CDR1 and CDR2 from the germline V gene are SGHNT and YYREEE (reference sequence). The CDR3 spans 16 residues. CDR3 DNA: TGTGCCAGCAGCGAGGGACTAGCGGGGGTCTCCTACGAGCAGTACTTC. Amino acid sequence: CASSEGLAGVSYEQYF.

The V gene is TRBV19, the J gene TRBJ1-1; no clear D gene. Germline CDR1 is LNHDA and CDR2 is SQIVND (reference sequence). The CDR3 has 13 residues. Trimming stripped 1 base from V and 1 base from J, with 4 bases between. CDR3 DNA: TGTGCCAGTAGTATAGTTCGGAACACTGAAGCTTTCTTT. Amino acids: CASSIVRNTEAFF.

This clone was counted between two and nine times. The chain recombines TRBV2 with TRBJ1-4, with a tentative D call TRBD1 (5 bases). This CDR3 spans 14 amino acids. The germline V gene encodes CDR1 SNHLY and CDR2 FYNNEI. The V gene lost 6 bases and the J gene lost 8 bases, with 16 bases spanning the gap. The DNA of the CDR3 is TGTGCCAGCAGCGTAGGAGGAGGGGCGGAAAAACTGTTTTTT. Its translation is CASSVGGGAEKLFF.

The rearrangement links TRBV7-2 to TRBJ2-2; 7 positions match TRBD2. The ends lost 5 bases at V and 6 bases at J; junction bases unmatched: 6. This CDR3 is 14 amino acids long. CDR1 and CDR2 from the germline V gene are SGHTA and FQGNSA. CDR3 loop: CASSIRRGAGELFF. DNA of the CDR3: TGTGCCAGCAGCATCAGACGGGGGGCCGGGGAGCTGTTTTTT.

This rearrangement joins TRBV10-1 to TRBJ2-1, with 12 positions matching TRBD2. The CDR3 totals 14 residues. Germline trimming cut 0 bases from V and 9 bases from J; bases unmatched to any gene: 0. The germline V gene has CDR1 WNHNN and CDR2 SYGVQD (reference sequence). The CDR3, as DNA: TGCGCCAGCAGTGAGTCGGGACTAGCGGGTGAGCAGTTCTTC. Its translation is CASSESGLAGEQFF.

This sequence joins TRBV18 and TRBJ2-7; no firm D call. CDR3 length equals 13 residues. V was cut by 6 bases and J by 2 bases, with 11 bases left in between. Germline assignment: CDR1 KGHSH and CDR2 LQKENI. The CDR3 nucleotides are TGTGCCAGCTCGCAAACAGTGGCCTACGAGCAGTACTTC. It is translated as CASSQTVAYEQYF. The full variable domain, its missing parts supplied by reference TRBV18 and TRBJ2-7, is NAGVMQNPRHLVRRRGQEARLRCSPMKGHSHVYWYRQLPEEGLKFMVYLQKENIIDESGMPKERFSAEFPKEGPSILRIQQVVRGDSAAYFCASSQTVAYEQYFGPGTRLTVT.

The chain links TRBV19 to TRBJ2-3, with 11 bases fitting TRBD1. The CDR3 loop spans 16 amino acids. Trimming at V came to 9 bases and at J to 1 base, leaving 9 bases not matched to a gene. CDR1 LNHDA and CDR2 SQIVND come from the germline V gene (reference sequence). The CDR3 nucleotides are TGTGCCAGCAAGGGAGTGGACAGGGGGCGCACAGATACGCAGTATTTT. Protein product: CASKGVDRGRTDTQYF.

The genes are TRBV9 and TRBJ2-7; 8 positions agree with TRBD1. V dropped 3 bases and J dropped 2; count of bases not matched to a gene: 7. CDR3 size: 15 residues. Germline lookup yields CDR1 SGDLS and CDR2 YYNGEE. CDR3 in amino acids: CASSARQGLAYEQYF. For the CDR3, the DNA is TGTGCCAGCAGCGCCCGACAGGGGCTGGCCTACGAGCAGTACTTC.

The rearrangement links TRBV9 to TRBJ2-1; D is undetermined. V dropped 0 bases and J dropped 4 bases, with 8 bases sitting between them. Germline V gene lookup returns CDR1 SGDLS and CDR2 YYNGEE. CDR3 length: 14 residues. CDR3 in DNA: TGTGCCAGCAGCGTAGGTCCAAATTACAATGAGCAGTTCTTC. It yields the protein CASSVGPNYNEQFF.

This chain connects TRBV5-1 to TRBJ2-5; TRBD1 aligns across 7 bases. This CDR3 is 16 amino acids long. From germline, CDR1 is SGHRS and CDR2 YFSETQ. The V and J ends lost 4 bases and 3 bases, in that order; junction bases with no gene match: 12. The CDR3 loop is CASSRDRARGEETQYF. CDR3 DNA sequence: TGCGCCAGCAGCCGAGACAGGGCACGAGGAGAAGAGACCCAGTACTTC.

The chain is built from TRBV6-4 and TRBJ2-2; the match to TRBD2 covers 8 bases. The CDR3 length is 15 residues. The V gene's germline CDR1 is MRHNA and CDR2 SNTAGT. The junction had 10 bases not matched to a gene; V was cut back by 4 bases and J by 9 bases. DNA for the CDR3: TGTGCCAGCAGTGTGGAAGCGGGGGATAACCGGGAGCTGTTTTTT. Protein product: CASSVEAGDNRELFF.

This chain connects TRBV19 to TRBJ1-1; D is ambiguous. CDR1 and CDR2 from the germline V gene are LNHDA and SQIVND (reference sequence). The CDR3 runs to 11 residues. The V end was cut by 9 bases, the J end by 1 base, with 6 bases between. CDR3 protein: CASLANTEAFF. Written as DNA, the CDR3 is TGTGCCAGCCTGGCGAACACTGAAGCTTTCTTT.

This rearrangement joins TRBV6-5 to TRBJ1-6; D might be TRBD1 (6 bases). This CDR3 comprises 14 residues. Germline V gives CDR1 MNHEY, CDR2 SVGAGI. V lost 0 bases to trimming and J lost 10 bases, with 10 bases between them. The DNA of the CDR3 is TGTGCCAGCAGTTACTCACAGGGAACCTCACCCCTCCACTTT. It translates to CASSYSQGTSPLHF.

This chain connects TRBV7-9 to TRBJ2-1, with 7 bases matching TRBD2. Germline CDR1 and CDR2: SEHNR and FQNEAQ (reference sequence). V gave up 4 bases and J gave up 5 bases; unmatched junction bases: 11. This CDR3 has 16 amino acids. In DNA, the CDR3 is TGTGCCAGCAGCTATATGGCTAGCGGTGTAAACAATGAGCAGTTCTTC. This sequence encodes CASSYMASGVNNEQFF.

V and J are TRBV19 and TRBJ1-4, with a possible D match to TRBD1 (5 bases). The ends were cut back, 6 bases at V and 4 bases at J, with 15 bases in the middle. The length of the CDR3 is 15 residues. Germline CDR1 LNHDA, CDR2 SQIVND (reference sequence). The CDR3 region is CASSLMGRGNEKLFF. CDR3 DNA: TGTGCCAGTAGCCTTATGGGGCGCGGTAATGAAAAACTGTTTTTT.

This chain connects TRBV18 to TRBJ2-5, with D maybe TRBD1 (5 bases). This CDR3 has 14 residues. Trimming took off 5 bases at V and 4 bases at J, with 14 bases between the two ends. The germline V gene encodes CDR1 KGHSH and CDR2 LQKENI. The CDR3 loop is CASSTGQGRETQYF. In DNA form, the CDR3 reads TGTGCCAGCTCAACTGGACAAGGCCGAGAGACCCAGTACTTC.

The V gene is TRBV6-1, the J gene TRBJ2-7, with 8 bases identical to TRBD1. Germline V gene data show CDR1 as MNHNS and CDR2 as SASEGT. The CDR3 length is 14 residues. Trimming at V came to 0 bases and at J to 4 bases, leaving 2 bases not matched to a gene. The DNA of the CDR3 is TGTGCCAGCAGTGAAGCGGGACAGGAGTACGAGCAGTACTTC. Translated: CASSEAGQEYEQYF.

This chain uses TRBV9 with TRBJ2-2; 9 nucleotides agree with TRBD2. In germline, CDR1 is SGDLS, CDR2 YYNGEE. Germline trimming cut 1 base from V and 0 bases from J; bases unmatched to any gene: 7. This CDR3 comprises 18 residues. The CDR3 sequence is CASSVKIAGATNTGELFF. Here the CDR3 DNA reads TGTGCCAGCAGCGTAAAGATAGCGGGGGCTACGAACACCGGGGAGCTGTTTTTT.

The rearrangement links TRBV7-3 to TRBJ1-1; D is perhaps TRBD1 (6 bases). V was cut by 5 bases and J by 4 bases, with 14 bases left in between. Germline V lookup: CDR1 SGHTA, CDR2 FQGTGA. The CDR3 runs to 14 residues. CDR3 in amino acids: CASSPSGGGTEAFF. CDR3 nucleotide sequence: TGTGCCAGCAGCCCCTCGGGAGGGGGCACTGAAGCTTTCTTT.

This clone was recorded a few times. This rearrangement joins TRBV6-6 to TRBJ1-4, with D perhaps matching TRBD1 (6 bases). Germline values: CDR1 MNHNY, CDR2 SVGAGI (reference sequence). CDR3 size: 14 residues. V gave up 6 bases and J gave up 9 bases, with 17 bases separating them. CDR3 loop: CASSVGTGTKKLFF. The CDR3 DNA follows: TGTGCCAGCAGCGTAGGAACAGGGACGAAAAAACTGTTTTTT.

This sequence joins TRBV27 and TRBJ2-1; 15 bases match TRBD2. CDR3 length: 15 amino acids. Germline assignment: CDR1 MNHEY and CDR2 SMNVEV (reference sequence). V was clipped by 5 bases and J by 12 bases; unmatched bases: 8. This CDR3 is CASSPPGLAGGWQFF. In DNA, the CDR3 is TGTGCCAGCAGTCCACCGGGACTAGCGGGGGGCTGGCAGTTCTTC.

The chain links TRBV7-3 to TRBJ1-5; D might be TRBD1 (5 bases). The ends were cut back, 5 bases at V and 6 bases at J, with 14 bases in the middle. The CDR3 has 14 residues. Germline loops: CDR1 SGHTA, CDR2 FQGTGA. In DNA form, the CDR3 reads TGTGCCAGCAGCGTGGGGGGGGAGGGTCAGCCCCAGCATTTT. This encodes CASSVGGEGQPQHF.

The CDR3 nucleotides read TGTGCCAGCAGCTGGCCAAATAATTCACCCCTCCACTTT. Translating gives CASSWPNNSPLHF. The J gene is TRBJ1-6, the V gene TRBV5-6; D is undetermined. The V gene lost 3 bases and the J gene lost 5 bases, with 6 bases spanning the gap. Germline loops: CDR1 SGHDT, CDR2 YYEEEE. The CDR3 length is 13 residues.

This clone has a single count. V usage is TRBV5-1 and J usage is TRBJ2-7; TRBD2 matches at 14 bases. Per the germline V gene, CDR1 is SGHRS and CDR2 is YFSETQ. This CDR3 comprises 17 residues. The V segment lost 4 bases and the J segment 3 bases; nucleotides outside the gene matches: 9. CDR3 protein: CASSPGLAGAFDYEQYF. The CDR3 region has the DNA TGCGCCAGCAGCCCGGGACTAGCGGGGGCCTTCGACTACGAGCAGTACTTC.

The chain combines TRBV5-5 with TRBJ2-7, with TRBD1 identical over 9 bases. In germline, CDR1 is SGHKS, CDR2 YYEKEE (reference sequence). The V and J ends lost 2 bases and 7 bases, in that order; junction bases with no gene match: 7. This CDR3 contains 14 residues. The CDR3 loop reads CASSFGGTGSEQYF. The CDR3 nucleotides are TGTGCCAGCAGCTTTGGGGGGACAGGGTCGGAGCAGTACTTC.

The chain couples TRBV6-4 to TRBJ1-1; 10 bases map to TRBD1. The CDR3 runs to 14 residues. V trimming: 5 bases; J trimming: 5 bases; junction bases outside the gene matches: 5. The germline V gene encodes CDR1 MRHNA and CDR2 SNTAGT. For the CDR3, the DNA is TGTGCCAGCAGTAAGGACAGGGGGGTGACTGAAGCTTTCTTT. Amino acids: CASSKDRGVTEAFF.

This clone occurred once. The V gene is TRBV6-5, the J gene TRBJ1-1, with D maybe TRBD1 (6 bases). Trimming took off 5 bases at V and 0 bases at J, with 13 bases between the two ends. CDR1 MNHEY and CDR2 SVGAGI come from the germline V gene. The CDR3 has 15 amino acids. CDR3 sequence reads: CASSPPTGMNTEAFF. CDR3 DNA sequence: TGTGCCAGCAGTCCGCCGACAGGCATGAACACTGAAGCTTTCTTT.

The rearrangement joins TRBV18 to TRBJ2-1; 9 positions match TRBD2. Germline V gene sequence: CDR1 KGHSH, CDR2 LQKENI. V lost 3 bases and J lost 7; bases outside the gene matches: 10. This CDR3 comprises 16 residues. CDR3 nucleotide sequence: TGTGCCAGCTCACCTCCAGCGGGGGGCCGCATTAATGAGCAGTTCTTC. Residues: CASSPPAGGRINEQFF.

J is TRBJ2-3 and V is TRBV5-6; 12 bases agree with TRBD2. This CDR3 has 17 amino acids. V was pared by 1 base and J by 6 bases, with 9 bases of the junction left unmatched. Germline CDR1 SGHDT, CDR2 YYEEEE. The CDR3 region has the DNA TGTGCCAGCAGCTTGTACGCTAGCGGGGGGGCTAGGGATACGCAGTATTTT. This gives the protein CASSLYASGGARDTQYF. Together with reference TRBV5-6 and TRBJ2-3, the CDR3 gives the full variable domain: DAGVTQSPTHLIKTRGQQVTLRCSPKSGHDTVSWYQQALGQGPQFIFQYYEEEERQRGNFPDRFSGHQFPNYSSELNVNALLLGDSALYLCASSLYASGGARDTQYFGPGTRLTVL.

Only one count was recorded for this clone. This rearrangement joins TRBV2 to TRBJ2-5; 8 bases line up with TRBD2. Trimming cost V 2 bases and J 4 bases; bases outside gene matches: 15. Germline lookup yields CDR1 SNHLY and CDR2 FYNNEI. This CDR3 contains 18 residues. CDR3 bases: TGTGCCAGCAGTGAAAGGTCTAGCGGGCGGCTGGCGCGAGAGACCCAGTACTTC. As protein: CASSERSSGRLARETQYF.

The chain carries TRBV5-4 and TRBJ1-2; 7 bases agree with TRBD1. This CDR3 comprises 15 residues. Germline CDR1 and CDR2: SGHNT and YYREEE (reference sequence). V lost 4 bases to trimming and J lost 3 bases; unmatched junction nucleotides: 9. The CDR3 spells CASSPALGTDYGYTF. The CDR3 DNA is TGTGCCAGCAGCCCTGCCCTCGGGACAGACTATGGCTACACCTTC.